This is a list of T cell receptor beta chains from one sample in a study of early T cells in non-severe SARS-CoV-2 infection. Each CDR3 protein gets one entry after TCRdb re-called the 5' RACE reads with MiXCR. Among fewer than 60,000 distinct CDR3 sequences listed, roughly 10% were seen once. Sequenced sample: whole blood. These receptors originate from an adult who was a healthcare worker with PCR-confirmed SARS-CoV-2 infection or an uninfected control (not recorded which). Each CDR3 is given without its conserved first and last residue.

TRBJ1-1,TRBV12-3/TRBV12-4,ASTEIPVDNTEAF
TRBJ2-5,TRBV29-1,SVVDRGLQETQY
TRBJ1-4,TRBV3-1,ASGPPGGQVF
TRBJ2-2,TRBV6-6,ASKPGGNTGELF
TRBJ2-7,TRBV7-2,ASSMGPGQGAYEQY
TRBJ2-2,TRBV7-3,ASSLFSSGFSTGELF
TRBJ1-1,TRBV6-5,ASTSAGGTEAF
TRBJ2-2,TRBV14,ASSPKQALTNTGELF
TRBJ1-1,TRBV28,ASRFRGALTEAF
TRBJ2-7,TRBV5-6,ASSTPTSEYEQY
TRBJ2-3,TRBV5-1,ASKTGTSGSTDTQY
TRBJ2-1,TRBV20-1,SARGTSGVYNEQF
TRBJ2-2,TRBV7-2,ASSFMNTGELF
TRBJ2-5,TRBV5-6,ASSLRGLETQY
TRBJ2-7,TRBV5-1,ASSLDRIVYEQY
TRBJ1-1,TRBV12-3/TRBV12-4,ASSFQGRDTEAF
TRBJ1-2,TRBV5-4,ASRRIGGNGYT
TRBJ1-6,TRBV20-1,SARDMGGQGSSPLH
TRBJ1-5,TRBV2,ASSYRSGEPQH
TRBJ2-3,TRBV13,ASSLEPNHPILAGEDHTDTQY
TRBJ2-7,TRBV20-1,SASGTGQSPYEQY
TRBJ2-6,TRBV29-1,SVAGDSGANVLT
TRBJ1-1,TRBV9,ASSPRQMNTEAF
TRBJ1-2,TRBV19,ASSTQRTGGYGYT
TRBJ2-1,TRBV11-2,ASSLERDGRYNEQF
TRBJ2-7,TRBV6-6,ASSRTGQTDEQY
TRBJ2-7,TRBV12-3/TRBV12-4,ASNTTPDSVYEQY
TRBJ2-7,TRBV11-2,ASSETGTGKVGKQY
TRBJ2-5,TRBV20-1,SATPGTFRETQY
TRBJ2-3,TRBV6-2/TRBV6-3,ASSYGLADLSGY
TRBJ2-5,TRBV20-1,SARDTGTGIQETQY
TRBJ1-2,TRBV29-1,SVEDLSGPTYYGYT
TRBJ2-3,TRBV5-4,ASSAGQASTDTQY
TRBJ2-7,TRBV5-1,ASSFRDSRYEQY
TRBJ1-5,TRBV20-1,SARPQGARDQPQH
TRBJ2-5,TRBV12-3/TRBV12-4,ATARGIQETQY
TRBJ1-2,TRBV7-9,ASSSPTGTSFYGYT
TRBJ2-2,TRBV29-1,SVQMTGAGELF
TRBJ2-7,TRBV6-2/TRBV6-3,ASSYNSDRGFDEQY
TRBJ1-1,TRBV28,ASSSSPRGTEAF
TRBJ2-6,TRBV7-3,ASSPVHSGANVLT
TRBJ2-7,TRBV23-1,ASSQSRTLIYEQY
TRBJ2-7,TRBV28,ASEQTASSYEQY
TRBJ2-7,TRBV6-5,ASSSTGPGANEQY
TRBJ1-4,TRBV7-2,ASSWDRGEKLF
TRBJ2-5,TRBV14,ASTRRPQETQY